This T cell receptor (beta chain) was documented in a study of shared T cell receptors in the human thymus. The protocol was immunoSEQ multiplex PCR, while the TCRdb copy is restricted to in-frame clones and leaves out a portion. Found here are roughly 660,000 clones, 88% of them singletons; the top ten hold 0.01%. This clone was found once. The CDR3 has 16 amino acids. With 4 bases removed from V and 0 bases from J, the gap between germline ends came to 15 bases. Germline V gene data show CDR1 as MNHNS and CDR2 as SASEGT. The same sample was also used in a study of human thymus T cells. From that study: The donors were infants in Finland with congenital heart defects, otherwise immunologically healthy. Corrective heart surgery yielded the resections from which the thymus tissue came. The authors found apparently biased V and J gene usage in thymic and blood repertoires. Unrelated individuals had highly overlapping thymic repertoires, as reported in related research.

The chain uses TRBV6-1 and TRBJ1-1; a weak D match, TRBD1 (5 bases). The clonotype was recovered from a boy under two years old with a congenital heart defect. Sequencing was performed on thymocytes. CDR3 DNA sequence: TGTGCCAGCAGTGTTTGGGTTGACAGATTGAACACTGAAGCTTTCTTT. The encoded protein is CASSVWVDRLNTEAFF.